The TCR beta chain described here comes from a study of human T cells and chemical hapten exposure (dated by TCRdb to the early 2020s). Background on the whole study: The libraries were sequenced as a pool, and the TCR yield per sample differed mostly because of small variations in library volumes within the pool. The study tracked peripheral blood TCR repertoire changes in vivo during primary and secondary sensitization to the hapten diphenylcyclopropenone (DPC) in alopecia patients. For every blood RNA sample, sequencing covered both the TCR alpha and TCR beta chains.

Unfractionated whole blood was collected in Tempus Blood RNA tubes, and total RNA was extracted from that blood. As TCR sequencing controls, roughly five healthy volunteers were used, with blood taken at day 0, 2 weeks and 6 weeks. CDR1 and CDR2, per the germline V gene (reference sequence), are DFQATT and SNEGSKA. A distance of 12 bases separates the germline ends of V and J, which lose 2 bases and 5 bases respectively. Its CDR3 holds 13 amino acids, cysteine through phenylalanine. Only the CDR3 DNA stays, 39 bases, in frame from base 1. The library was prepared using 5' RACE. Sequencing instrument: Illumina MiSeq. Library preparation attached unique molecular identifiers to individual cDNA molecules for quantitative, reproducible TCR counting. For the original study's pipeline: Samples had a median of roughly 99,000 TCRs, with a range from roughly 20,000 to 690,600. V, J and CDR3 annotation of the TCR reads was carried out using the Decombinator software suite. To make PS versus PT1 abundance plots, every sample was subsampled to the same number of TCRs (28,000). Expanded TCRs were defined as absent before sensitization and observed at least eight times at the 2-week time point. Through fastp at Q25 and MiXCR, TCRdb rebuilt clones from the public reads, retaining in-frame beta chains. Rows matching on CDR3 protein sequence are summarized as one entry with the most common DNA and genes. Here the V and J calls rest on TCRdb's processing, not on the authors' analysis. Counted in this sample were some 78,000 distinct CDR3 sequences; under 10% of them appeared once. Around 2% of the sample is in the top ten clones.

The paper as a whole reports these results and caveats: The number of TCRs above 1 in 1000 frequency did not change with DPC sensitization; there was no evidence of global repertoire structure alterations. Repeated subsampling changed both the strength of the expansion versus patch-test correlation and the threshold at which that correlation became significant.

About this clonotype itself: The specificity of this receptor is unknown. Base qualities are not at hand, and no much larger clone is one base apart.

The chain is assembled from TRBV20-1 and TRBJ1-2; no D gene call is confident. The TCR was taken from a male donor in good health. The CDR3 protein sequence reads: CSARIPVTYGYTF. In nucleotides, the sequence is TGCAGTGCTAGAATCCCGGTCACGTATGGCTACACCTTC.